The 2 T cell receptor beta chains listed next were all sequenced from one sample in a study of blood T cell repertoires in COVID-19 (TCRdb year 2020). The library relied on the immunoSEQ multiplex PCR assay. Held by TCRdb, this immuneACCESS table contains in-frame sequences only and omits some clones. Under half of the omission traces to an unresolved V gene where checked; the cause of the rest is unknown. Present in this sample are fewer than 250,000 clones, 80% to 90% of which were seen just once. The ten largest clones take up more than 8% of the sample. Sequencing was performed on peripheral blood. The receptors stem from a woman between 45 and 60 years old with acute or convalescent COVID-19.

This clone was picked up a small number of times. CDR3 sequence reads: CSVDGPGSGEGPSDTQYF. The CDR3 DNA is TGCAGCGTTGACGGGCCCGGGTCGGGGGAGGGCCCATCAGATACGCAGTATTTT. The chain recombines TRBV29-1 with TRBJ2-3, with TRBD2 matching 7 bases. This CDR3 spans 18 amino acids. Germline CDR1 and CDR2: SQVTM and ANQGSEA. The J segment lost 4 bases and the V segment lost 3 bases, leaving 19 bases of the junction unmatched.

The V call is TRBV9, the J call TRBJ2-1; 13 bases line up with TRBD2. CDR1 and CDR2 (germline): SGDLS, YYNGEE. Losses at the gene ends were 5 bases for V and 14 bases for J; bases not matched to a gene: 16. This CDR3 comprises 16 residues. CDR3 DNA: TGTGCCAGCAGTGATAACCCAACTAGCGGGAGGGCCCGGGAGTTCTTC. It yields the protein CASSDNPTSGRAREFF.